This entry describes one TCR beta chain. The antigen is undetermined. Assay used: immunoSEQ multiplex PCR; TCRdb lists only in-frame clones, some missing. Of 100,000 to 150,000 clones listed, approximately 90% were seen once; the top ten hold 1.5%. The sample originates from a study of T cell responses to AZD1222 COVID-19 vaccine. Turning to the study itself: Samples with a second dose at about 4 or about 12 weeks were pooled together.

Study-wide points: Across spike, vaccine-associated CD4 TCRs were found, dominant at 160-218 and 743-854. Epitopes outside B.1.351 and B.1.1.7 mutated regions reportedly drew nearly half of spike TCRs. White British people made up most donors, females outnumbered males, and clonal diversity was possibly underestimated.

Germline loops: CDR1 LNHDA, CDR2 SQIVND (reference sequence). V trimming: 10 bases; J trimming: 2 bases; junction bases outside the gene matches: 7. CDR3 length: 13 amino acids. J is TRBJ1-1 and V is TRBV19, with 7 bases identical to TRBD1. The sequence came from an adult in good health. Sequences were derived from peripheral blood, sampled on day 0 of AZD1222 vaccination. The CDR3 nucleotides read TGTGCCACCACACAGGGGACCAACACTGAAGCTTTCTTT. Translation: CATTQGTNTEAFF.